This T cell receptor beta chain was sequenced in a study of beta chain features in type 1 diabetes. This clone was picked up a small number of times. Its antigen is undetermined. Regarding the study as a whole: Shortening of TCRB CDR3s, moderate but significant, appeared in all four CD4+ subsets of Type 1 diabetes patients.

Every isolated RNA sample was fully reverse transcribed, so sequencing captured expressed TCRB transcripts. Data came from immunoSEQ multiplex PCR; TCRdb stores just in-frame clones and leaves some out. The data show tens of thousands of clones, 65% to 70% seen once. The CDR3 covers 16 residues. Germline CDR1 and CDR2: WSHSY and SAAADI. Trimming took off 1 base at V and 7 bases at J, with 14 bases between the two ends. Input material: Tregs from blood. The chain links TRBV10-2 to TRBJ1-6; tentatively, D is TRBD1 (5 bases). The TCR was taken from a young man with type 1 diabetes. Some clones in this sample may be carry-over from other donors' samples. The CDR3 sequence: CASSELGEGRNSPLHF. CDR3 nucleotides: TGCGCCAGCAGTGAGTTAGGGGAAGGGAGGAATTCACCCCTCCACTTT.